This is a list of T cell receptor beta chains from one sample in a study of cytomegalovirus exposure and HLA in healthy donors. The repertoire was sequenced with immunoSEQ multiplex PCR; TCRdb's copy has only in-frame clones and lacks some. The repertoire holds around 170,000 clones, with roughly 80% as singletons. The specimen was PBMCs. The receptors were sampled from a woman aged 50 to 60 in good health and CMV-seronegative. The CDR3 runs from the conserved cysteine through the conserved F or W. The D gene is left open where the match is weak. Rows may omit the clone size; those that give it use once, few, many or a size class.

d_gene	j_gene	v_gene	abundance	CDR3aa	CDR3nt
-	TRBJ2-5	TRBV27	-	CASSLLLRETQYF	TGTGCCAGCAGTTTATTATTGAGGGAGACCCAGTACTTC
TRBD1	TRBJ1-2	TRBV11-2	-	CASSSGQGYGYTF	TGTGCCAGCAGCTCAGGACAGGGCTATGGCTACACCTTC
-	TRBJ1-4	TRBV28	-	CASSLEGATNEKLFF	TGTGCCAGCAGTTTAGAGGGGGCAACTAATGAAAAACTGTTTTTT
-	TRBJ1-1	TRBV19	once	CASRKGQRNTEAFF	TGTGCCAGTAGAAAAGGACAGAGGAACACTGAAGCTTTCTTT
-	TRBJ2-1	TRBV10-3	-	CAAGSDEQFF	TGTGCCGCAGGGTCGGACGAGCAGTTCTTC
TRBD1	TRBJ1-2	TRBV7-9	once	CASSLPAGGYGYTF	TGTGCCAGCAGCTTACCGGCAGGGGGCTATGGCTACACCTTC
TRBD1	TRBJ1-2	TRBV19	-	CASSPQGEGGYTF	TGTGCCAGTAGCCCACAGGGGGAGGGTGGCTACACCTTC
-	TRBJ1-4	TRBV28	few	CASSSTVEKLFF	TGTGCCAGCAGTTCGACAGTTGAAAAACTGTTTTTT
-	TRBJ1-3	TRBV28	once	CASSSYTGLDTIYF	TGTGCCAGCAGTTCCTATACTGGTTTGGACACCATATATTTT
TRBD2	TRBJ2-3	TRBV9	-	CASSVGGGTSGGTDTQYF	TGTGCCAGCAGCGTAGGCGGCGGGACTAGCGGGGGCACAGATACGCAGTATTTT
-	TRBJ1-2	TRBV27	-	CASRPLLGGGVPLSYGYTF	TGTGCCAGCAGACCCCTCTTGGGGGGGGGTGTCCCACTTTCGTATGGCTACACCTTC
TRBD1	TRBJ2-3	TRBV6-1	-	CASSEGTGTGLKSVDTQYF	TGTGCCAGCAGTGAAGGGACAGGAACGGGCCTTAAAAGCGTAGATACGCAGTATTTT
-	TRBJ2-5	TRBV18	-	CASSPPQAETQYF	TGTGCCAGCTCACCACCCCAGGCAGAGACCCAGTACTTC
-	TRBJ2-7	TRBV7-2	-	CASSLSEGYEQYF	TGTGCCAGCAGCTTAAGCGAAGGCTACGAGCAGTACTTC
TRBD2	TRBJ2-1	TRBV9	-	CASSVASSGVTYNEQFF	TGTGCCAGCAGCGTAGCCTCTAGCGGGGTGACCTACAATGAGCAGTTCTTC
TRBD1	TRBJ1-4	TRBV11-2	-	CASSRQGPTNEKLFF	TGTGCCAGCAGCAGACAGGGACCAACTAATGAAAAACTGTTTTTT
TRBD1	TRBJ2-1	TRBV2	few	CASGQGANEQFF	TGTGCCAGCGGACAGGGGGCCAATGAGCAGTTCTTC
-	TRBJ2-5	TRBV7-3	-	CASSLGAGETQYF	TGTGCCAGCAGCTTAGGGGCGGGGGAGACCCAGTACTTC
-	TRBJ1-5	TRBV5-1	-	CASSREGTNQPQHF	TGCGCCAGCAGCCGCGAGGGCACCAATCAGCCCCAGCATTTT
TRBD1	TRBJ1-2	TRBV7-8	-	CASSPRTGTTGYTF	TGTGCCAGCAGCCCAAGGACAGGGACTACTGGCTACACCTTC
TRBD1	TRBJ2-3	TRBV6-4	-	CASSAQPFLQGAISDTQYF	TGTGCCAGCAGTGCCCAGCCTTTCCTACAGGGGGCGATCTCAGATACGCAGTATTTT
-	TRBJ2-2	TRBV7-2	-	CASSYARGGELFF	TGTGCCAGCAGTTATGCACGCGGCGGGGAGCTGTTTTTT
-	TRBJ2-1	TRBV11-2	-	CASSLDRGNEQFF	TGTGCCAGCAGCTTAGACAGGGGAAATGAGCAGTTCTTC
TRBD1	TRBJ1-5	TRBV7-2	-	CASSLDREQPQHF	TGTGCCAGCAGCTTGGACAGGGAACAGCCCCAGCATTTT
TRBD1	TRBJ2-5	TRBV9	-	CASSVGQGGETQYF	TGTGCCAGCAGCGTAGGACAGGGGGGGGAGACCCAGTACTTC
-	TRBJ1-2	TRBV7-2	-	CASSLVPGDGYTF	TGTGCCAGCAGCTTAGTTCCAGGCGATGGCTACACCTTC
-	TRBJ2-2	TRBV2	-	CASTTGMTPGELFF	TGTGCCAGCACTACCGGGATGACACCCGGGGAGCTGTTTTTT
TRBD1	TRBJ1-4	TRBV27	few	CASSLRGLSEKLFF	TGTGCCAGCAGTTTAAGGGGGCTTAGTGAAAAACTGTTTTTT
-	TRBJ1-6	TRBV11-2	-	CASSLDTGPNSPLHF	TGTGCCAGCAGCTTAGATACAGGCCCGAATTCACCCCTCCACTTT
-	TRBJ1-2	TRBV7-2	-	CASSSRTDYGYTF	TGTGCCAGCAGCTCCCGGACAGACTATGGCTACACCTTC
-	TRBJ2-7	TRBV30	-	CAWSVSSTLYEQYF	TGTGCCTGGAGTGTATCTAGCACCCTCTACGAGCAGTACTTC
-	TRBJ2-7	TRBV7-2	-	CASSNRDLYEQYF	TGTGCCAGCAGCAACCGGGACTTATACGAGCAGTACTTC
-	TRBJ2-5	TRBV27	-	CASSFYGFNRKTQYF	TGTGCCAGCAGTTTTTACGGTTTTAATAGAAAGACCCAGTACTTC
TRBD2	TRBJ2-7	TRBV5-1	-	CASSLGLGTIYEQYF	TGCGCCAGCAGCTTAGGACTAGGCACGATCTACGAGCAGTACTTC
-	TRBJ1-3	TRBV5-1	-	CASSANRAGSGNTIYF	TGCGCCAGCAGCGCAAACAGGGCTGGCTCTGGAAACACCATATATTTT
TRBD1	TRBJ2-7	TRBV14	-	CASSQLGQGGSYEQYF	TGTGCCAGCAGCCAACTGGGACAGGGTGGGTCCTACGAGCAGTACTTC
-	TRBJ2-7	TRBV5-1	-	CASSLAASYEQYF	TGCGCCAGCAGCTTGGCGGCTAGCTACGAGCAGTACTTC
-	TRBJ2-2	TRBV5-4	-	CASRLMNTGELFF	TGTGCCAGCAGACTCATGAACACCGGGGAGCTGTTTTTT
-	TRBJ2-1	TRBV13	-	CASSPTDSLYNEQFF	TGTGCCAGCAGTCCGACGGACAGCTTATACAATGAGCAGTTCTTC
-	TRBJ1-5	TRBV19	-	CASTPNPGGNQPQHF	TGTGCCAGTACCCCAAACCCCGGGGGCAATCAGCCCCAGCATTTT
-	TRBJ1-2	TRBV2	-	CASRTGSRYGYTF	TGTGCCAGCAGAACTGGGAGTCGCTATGGCTACACCTTC
-	TRBJ2-1	TRBV2	-	CASSEGAGSYNEQFF	TGTGCCAGCAGTGAAGGGGCGGGGTCCTACAATGAGCAGTTCTTC
-	TRBJ2-2	TRBV27	once	CASSSAGTGELFF	TGTGCCAGCAGTTCTGCGGGGACCGGGGAGCTGTTTTTT
-	TRBJ2-4	TRBV19	-	CASSIGWAGGAKNIQYF	TGTGCCAGTAGTATCGGTTGGGCGGGCGGTGCCAAAAACATTCAGTACTTC
-	TRBJ1-1	TRBV5-5	-	CASTRGGSPEAFF	TGTGCCAGCACCCGGGGGGGGTCACCTGAAGCTTTCTTT
TRBD1	TRBJ1-1	TRBV5-1	-	CASSIGQGGMNTEAFF	TGCGCCAGCAGCATTGGACAGGGGGGAATGAACACTGAAGCTTTCTTT
TRBD2	TRBJ2-3	TRBV28	-	CASITSGGTGADTQYF	TGTGCCAGCATAACTAGCGGGGGGACGGGGGCAGATACGCAGTATTTT
-	TRBJ2-5	TRBV5-1	-	CASSGTGTLFEAQYF	TGCGCCAGCAGCGGAACCGGGACTCTCTTTGAGGCCCAGTACTTC
TRBD2	TRBJ2-2	TRBV28	-	CASSRDGGRIGELFF	TGTGCCAGCAGTCGAGATGGCGGGAGAATCGGGGAGCTGTTTTTT
-	TRBJ2-1	TRBV4-1	-	CASSQSHSYNEQFF	TGCGCCAGCAGCCAATCCCACTCCTACAATGAGCAGTTCTTC
-	TRBJ2-1	TRBV28	-	CASSSPEGAFNEQFF	TGTGCCAGCAGCTCGCCCGAAGGGGCCTTCAATGAGCAGTTCTTC
-	TRBJ2-2	TRBV10-1	-	CASSVRTNTGELFF	TGCGCCAGCAGTGTCAGGACGAACACCGGGGAGCTGTTTTTT